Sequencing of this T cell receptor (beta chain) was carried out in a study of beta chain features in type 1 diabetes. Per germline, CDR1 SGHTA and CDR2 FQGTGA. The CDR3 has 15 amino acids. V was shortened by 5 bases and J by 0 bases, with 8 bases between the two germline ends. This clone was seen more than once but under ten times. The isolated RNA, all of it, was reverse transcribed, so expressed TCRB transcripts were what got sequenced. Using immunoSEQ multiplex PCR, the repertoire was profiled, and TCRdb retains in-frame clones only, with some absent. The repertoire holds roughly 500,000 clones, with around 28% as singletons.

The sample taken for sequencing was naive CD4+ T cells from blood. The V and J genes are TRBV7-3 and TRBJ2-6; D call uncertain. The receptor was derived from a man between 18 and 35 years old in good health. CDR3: CASSRMFSGANVLTF. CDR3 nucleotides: TGTGCCAGCAGCCGAATGTTCTCTGGGGCCAACGTCCTGACTTTC. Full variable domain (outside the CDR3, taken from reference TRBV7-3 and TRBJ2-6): GAGVSQTPSNKVTEKGKYVELRCDPISGHTALYWYRQSLGQGPEFLIYFQGTGAADDSGLPNDRFFAVRPEGSVSTLKIQRTERGDSAVYLCASSRMFSGANVLTFGAGSRLTVL.